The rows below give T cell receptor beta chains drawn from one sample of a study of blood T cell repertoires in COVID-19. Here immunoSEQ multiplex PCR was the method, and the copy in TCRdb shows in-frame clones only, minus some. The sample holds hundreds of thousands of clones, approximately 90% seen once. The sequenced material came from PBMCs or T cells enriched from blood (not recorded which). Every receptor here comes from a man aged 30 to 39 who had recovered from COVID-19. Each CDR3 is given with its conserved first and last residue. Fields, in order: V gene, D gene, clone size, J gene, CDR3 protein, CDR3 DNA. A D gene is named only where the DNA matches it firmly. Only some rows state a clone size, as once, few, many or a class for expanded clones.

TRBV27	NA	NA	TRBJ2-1	CASSSTWPGDNEQFF	TGTGCCAGCAGTTCGACATGGCCCGGGGACAATGAGCAGTTCTTC
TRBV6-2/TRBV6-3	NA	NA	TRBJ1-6	CASSRKSTGFDSPLHF	TGTGCCAGCAGTCGAAAGAGCACAGGGTTCGATTCACCCCTCCACTTT
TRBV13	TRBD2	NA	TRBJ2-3	CASSLRLSGLAETDTQYF	TGTGCCAGCAGCTTAAGGCTGTCGGGACTAGCGGAGACAGATACGCAGTATTTT
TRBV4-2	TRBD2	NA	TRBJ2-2	CASSQRRLAGFNTGELFF	TGTGCCAGCAGCCAAAGACGACTAGCGGGGTTTAACACCGGGGAGCTGTTTTTT
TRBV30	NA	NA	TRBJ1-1	CAWSVTWEDVGTEAFF	TGTGCCTGGAGTGTAACGTGGGAGGATGTGGGGACTGAAGCTTTCTTT
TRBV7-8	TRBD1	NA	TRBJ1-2	CASSDGTGDNYGYTF	TGTGCCAGCAGCGACGGGACAGGGGATAACTATGGCTACACCTTC
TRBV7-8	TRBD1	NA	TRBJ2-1	CASSFIQGSSYNEQFF	TGTGCCAGCAGCTTTATACAGGGGAGCTCCTACAATGAGCAGTTCTTC
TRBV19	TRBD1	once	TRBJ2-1	CASSRSGTGARYNEQFF	TGTGCCAGTAGTCGCTCCGGGACAGGTGCTAGGTACAATGAGCAGTTCTTC
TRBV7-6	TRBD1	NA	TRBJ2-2	CASSENYRGLTGELFF	TGTGCCAGCAGCGAAAACTACAGGGGGCTCACCGGGGAGCTGTTTTTT
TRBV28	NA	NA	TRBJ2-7	CASSLLGQEAFTYEQYF	TGTGCCAGCAGTCTATTGGGGCAGGAAGCTTTTACCTACGAGCAGTACTTC
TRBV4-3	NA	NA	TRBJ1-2	CASSQDDREAYGYTF	TGCGCCAGCAGCCAAGATGATAGAGAGGCCTATGGCTACACCTTC
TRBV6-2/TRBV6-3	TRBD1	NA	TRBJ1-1	CASSYSPRGNKNTEAFF	TGTGCCAGCAGTTACTCCCCCAGGGGGAACAAGAACACTGAAGCTTTCTTT
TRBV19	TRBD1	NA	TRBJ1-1	CASSPPGQGWGFTEAFF	TGTGCCAGTAGTCCCCCGGGACAGGGATGGGGATTCACTGAAGCTTTCTTT
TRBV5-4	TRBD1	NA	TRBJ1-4	CASSLGQQGVNEKLFF	TGTGCCAGCAGCTTGGGGCAACAGGGGGTAAATGAAAAACTGTTTTTT
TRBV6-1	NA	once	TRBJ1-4	CASSVLQGRANEKLFF	TGTGCCAGCAGTGTGCTCCAGGGCCGGGCTAATGAAAAACTGTTTTTT
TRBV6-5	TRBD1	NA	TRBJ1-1	CASSYLGQGNTEAFF	TGTGCCAGCAGTTACCTGGGACAGGGGAACACTGAAGCTTTCTTT
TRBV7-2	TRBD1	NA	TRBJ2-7	CASSPRDRGTYEQYF	TGTGCCAGCAGCCCCCGGGACAGGGGTACCTACGAGCAGTACTTC